This T cell receptor (beta chain) derives from a study of blood T cell repertoires in COVID-19. Looking at the study overall: COVID-19 samples, acute and convalescent, were from the United States, Italy and Spain. From T cells, B-cell-depleted T cells, or PBMCs came the material, which was cDNA or gDNA.

The CDR3 spans 15 residues. J lost 8 bases, V lost 0 bases, and 4 bases had no gene match. Germline V gives CDR1 SGHNT, CDR2 YYREEE (reference sequence). The method was immunoSEQ multiplex PCR; TCRdb's version includes in-frame clones alone and lacks a portion of them. The sample consists of about 390,000 clones, about 89% of them appearing once. Seattle enrolled patients during active infection and tracked them longitudinally. The chain has TRBV5-4 and TRBJ1-4, with 10 nucleotides matching TRBD1. This clonotype was obtained from a woman aged 60-70 years with COVID-19, enrolled during active disease. Sequencing used peripheral blood. The CDR3 loop reads CASSLGQGQGEKLFF. As DNA, the CDR3 is TGTGCCAGCAGCTTGGGGCAGGGACAGGGGGAAAAACTGTTTTTT.